This T cell receptor beta chain derives from a study of T cells after yellow fever vaccination. Overall study: Preparing low-cell-number fractions relied on SMART-Seq v4 Ultra Low Input. Study results and limitations: Contaminants from the bulk population, in the form of abundant clonotypes, could be found in FACS-sorted repertoires. The secondary response was weaker but peaked faster, day 5 versus 15.

About this clonotype: What it binds is unknown.

Germline CDR1 and CDR2: SEHNR and FQNEAQ (reference sequence). V lost 2 bases and J 6 bases, leaving 10 bases between the germline ends. The CDR3 is 14 residues long. As TCR cDNA was made by 5'RACE template switching, a universal primer site and UMIs were added. MiXCR, run by TCRdb on the 5' RACE reads, gives a single entry per CDR3 protein. Among 300,000 to 350,000 distinct CDR3 sequences, approximately 4% were seen once, and the ten largest hold less than 20%. The starting material was PBMCs, obtained 15 days after the yellow fever booster vaccination. This receptor was identified in a man between 18 and 35 years old who received the YFV17D yellow fever vaccine. The rearrangement links TRBV7-9 to TRBJ2-2; D unclear. CDR3 nucleotide sequence: TGTGCCAGCAGCTTAACGAGCCTAGCCGGGGAGCTGTTTTTT. Its protein product is CASSLTSLAGELFF.